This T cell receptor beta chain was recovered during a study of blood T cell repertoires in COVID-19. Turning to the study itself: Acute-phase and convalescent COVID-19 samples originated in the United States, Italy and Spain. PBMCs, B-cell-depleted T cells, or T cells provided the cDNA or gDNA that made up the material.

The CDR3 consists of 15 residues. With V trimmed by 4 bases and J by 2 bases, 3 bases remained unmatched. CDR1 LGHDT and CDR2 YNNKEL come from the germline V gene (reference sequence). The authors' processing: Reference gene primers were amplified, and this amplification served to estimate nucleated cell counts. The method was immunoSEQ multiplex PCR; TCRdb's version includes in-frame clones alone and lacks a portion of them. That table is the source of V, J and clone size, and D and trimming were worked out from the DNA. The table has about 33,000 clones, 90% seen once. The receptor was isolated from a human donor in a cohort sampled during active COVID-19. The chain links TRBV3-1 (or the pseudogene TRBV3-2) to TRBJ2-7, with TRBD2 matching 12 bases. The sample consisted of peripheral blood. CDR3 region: CASSPRTSGAYEQYF. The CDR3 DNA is TGTGCCAGCAGCCCAAGGACTAGCGGGGCCTACGAGCAGTACTTC.